This T cell receptor beta chain was identified in a study of T cell responses to AZD1222 COVID-19 vaccine. The length of the CDR3 is 18 residues. V lost 5 bases, J lost 4 bases, and 18 bases stayed unmatched. Germline V gene data show CDR1 as SEHNR and CDR2 as FQNEAQ (reference sequence). Repertoires were generated with immunoSEQ multiplex PCR, while TCRdb's copy carries only in-frame clones and drops some. The table shows about 150,000 clones, with about 92% occurring only once. The sample was peripheral blood, taken on day 0 of AZD1222 vaccination. The sequence was obtained from an adult in good health. This chain links TRBV7-9 with TRBJ1-2, with 8 bases that match TRBD1. The CDR3, as DNA: TGTGCCAGCAGCCCACTACCGGGACAGGCATTCCTTCTCTATGGCTACACCTTC. Its protein product is CASSPLPGQAFLLYGYTF.